The rows below give T cell receptor beta chains drawn from one sample of a study of cytomegalovirus exposure and HLA in healthy donors. The table came from immunoSEQ multiplex PCR; TCRdb's copy has only in-frame clones and leaves some out. The sample holds tens of thousands of clones, around two thirds seen once. The source material was PBMCs. These receptors were taken from a man in his sixties in good health and CMV-seropositive. Both conserved end residues are part of each CDR3. A D gene is named only where the DNA matches it firmly. Clone size, where shown, is once, few, many, or a class for clones that have expanded.

v_gene	d_gene	abundance	j_gene	CDR3aa	CDR3nt
TRBV7-2	TRBD1	NA	TRBJ1-2	CASSSGQNYGYTF	TGTGCCAGCAGCTCGGGACAGAACTATGGCTACACCTTC
TRBV6-6	NA	NA	TRBJ1-1	CASSDAWGGTEAFF	TGTGCCAGCAGTGATGCCTGGGGGGGGACTGAAGCTTTCTTT
TRBV15	TRBD2	NA	TRBJ2-3	CATSRAGLGTDTQYF	TGTGCCACCAGCAGAGCGGGACTAGGCACAGATACGCAGTATTTT
TRBV6-5	NA	few	TRBJ1-5	CASSHRQEERAQHF	TGTGCCAGCAGTCATCGACAGGAGGAAAGGGCCCAGCATTTT
TRBV30	NA	NA	TRBJ2-5	CAWSVVRETQYF	TGTGCCTGGAGTGTGGTGCGAGAGACCCAGTACTTC
TRBV19	NA	NA	TRBJ2-4	CASSPRTLYQAKNIQYF	TGTGCCAGTAGTCCCCGGACTCTTTACCAGGCCAAAAACATTCAGTACTTC
TRBV7-9	TRBD1	NA	TRBJ2-5	CASIGSPLRDRETQYF	TGTGCCTCTATAGGGTCTCCACTCCGGGACAGGGAGACCCAGTACTTC
TRBV19	NA	few	TRBJ2-2	CATTRGGSGELFF	TGTGCCACCACCCGTGGAGGGAGCGGGGAGCTGTTTTTT
TRBV10-1	TRBD2	NA	TRBJ2-7	CASSGGTTPRMQYF	TGCGCCAGCAGTGGTGGGACTACTCCTCGTATGCAGTACTTC
TRBV7-2	NA	few	TRBJ1-2	CASSPLGGQTANYGYTF	TGTGCCAGCAGCCCTCTCGGGGGGCAGACCGCTAACTATGGCTACACCTTC
TRBV7-6	NA	NA	TRBJ2-3	CASSWMGEGTDTQYF	TGTGCCAGCAGCTGGATGGGGGAGGGCACAGATACGCAGTATTTT
TRBV30	NA	NA	TRBJ2-3	CAWSVQWGTDTQYF	TGTGCCTGGAGTGTACAGTGGGGCACAGATACGCAGTATTTT
TRBV11-2	TRBD2	NA	TRBJ2-2	CASSKPDRGRAYTGELFF	TGTGCCAGCAGCAAACCTGATCGGGGGAGGGCTTATACCGGGGAGCTGTTTTTT
TRBV7-2	NA	NA	TRBJ2-3	CASTGGWGTDTQYF	TGTGCCAGCACCGGCGGGTGGGGCACAGATACGCAGTATTTT
TRBV6-4	TRBD1	NA	TRBJ2-7	CASSDSGTGEPHLRYEQYF	TGTGCCAGCAGTGACTCCGGGACAGGCGAACCCCACTTAAGGTACGAGCAGTACTTC
TRBV6-5	NA	NA	TRBJ2-3	CATGGFENLAQYF	TGTGCCACCGGGGGTTTTGAAAACCTGGCGCAGTATTTT
TRBV5-6	TRBD1	NA	TRBJ1-2	CASSWDRGNYGYTF	TGTGCCAGCAGCTGGGACAGGGGAAACTATGGCTACACCTTC
TRBV6-6	NA	NA	TRBJ2-1	CASSYSGGSSYNEQFF	TGTGCCAGCAGTTACTCAGGTGGGAGCTCCTACAATGAGCAGTTCTTC
TRBV5-1	TRBD1	NA	TRBJ1-2	CASSAGQGGYTF	TGCGCCAGCAGCGCCGGACAGGGCGGCTACACCTTC
TRBV20-1	NA	NA	TRBJ1-2	CSARGSGGYTF	TGCAGTGCTAGAGGGAGCGGGGGCTACACCTTT
TRBV14	TRBD1	NA	TRBJ2-1	CASSHPGTGLYNEQFF	TGTGCCAGCAGCCACCCCGGGACAGGGCTATACAATGAGCAGTTCTTC
TRBV2	TRBD1	NA	TRBJ2-1	CASSLLPWTGDGNEQFF	TGTGCCAGCAGTCTCCTGCCCTGGACAGGGGATGGCAATGAGCAGTTCTTC
TRBV10-1	NA	NA	TRBJ1-5	CATLDGGGQPQHF	TGCGCCACCCTCGACGGCGGTGGCCAGCCCCAGCATTTT
TRBV2	TRBD1	NA	TRBJ1-2	CASQGQGHGYTF	TGTGCCAGCCAGGGACAGGGTCACGGCTACACCTTC
TRBV7-9	NA	medium-sized	TRBJ1-2	CASSQNSDGIRGYTF	TGTGCCAGCAGCCAGAACTCCGACGGGATCCGTGGCTACACCTTC
TRBV10-2	TRBD2	few	TRBJ2-2	CASSDPWTSGSPHTGELFF	TGCGCCAGCAGTGACCCATGGACTAGCGGGAGTCCCCACACCGGGGAGCTGTTTTTT
TRBV6-1	TRBD1	NA	TRBJ2-2	CASSDDRGNTGELFF	TGTGCCAGCAGTGATGACAGGGGAAACACCGGGGAGCTGTTTTTT
TRBV7-9	NA	NA	TRBJ1-5	CSSSLDTMPQHF	TGTTCCAGCAGCTTAGATACAATGCCCCAGCATTTT
TRBV6-6	NA	NA	TRBJ1-2	CASSYSQGLNYGYTF	TGTGCCAGCAGTTACTCTCAGGGGCTCAACTATGGCTACACCTTC
TRBV28	TRBD1	NA	TRBJ1-4	CACRGGQGLYEKLFF	TGTGCCTGCCGAGGGGGACAGGGACTTTATGAAAAACTGTTTTTT
TRBV19	TRBD1	NA	TRBJ2-5	CASSIAHRTGETQYF	TGTGCCAGTAGTATAGCCCACCGGACAGGGGAGACCCAGTACTTC
TRBV28	NA	NA	TRBJ2-5	CASSDFRGFSYF	TGTGCCAGCAGCGATTTCAGGGGATTCTCGTACTTC
TRBV19	NA	few	TRBJ2-3	CASSAFGHPSTDTQYF	TGTGCCAGTAGTGCATTTGGGCATCCTAGCACAGATACGCAGTATTTT
TRBV6-5	NA	NA	TRBJ2-2	CASSYSEPQFTGELFF	TGTGCCAGCAGTTACTCCGAACCCCAGTTCACCGGGGAGCTGTTTTTT
TRBV18	NA	few	TRBJ1-2	CASSPGPGGPGGYTF	TGTGCCAGCTCACCAGGGCCCGGGGGGCCCGGTGGCTACACCTTC
TRBV15	NA	NA	TRBJ2-1	CATSSHRANEQFF	TGTGCCACCAGCAGCCACAGGGCCAATGAGCAGTTCTTC
TRBV6-1	TRBD1	NA	TRBJ1-5	CASRKTGSGNQPQHF	TGTGCCAGCAGAAAGACAGGGTCGGGCAATCAGCCCCAGCATTTT
TRBV30	NA	NA	TRBJ2-7	CAWTPLGSSYEQYF	TGTGCCTGGACCCCGCTGGGGAGCTCCTACGAGCAGTACTTC
TRBV28	TRBD2	few	TRBJ2-7	CASSLAGVSYEQYF	TGTGCCAGCAGCTTAGCGGGAGTATCTTACGAGCAGTACTTC
TRBV5-1	TRBD1	few	TRBJ2-7	CASSLGQGLTYEQYF	TGCGCCAGCAGCTTGGGACAGGGTCTCACCTACGAGCAGTACTTC
TRBV4-1	TRBD1	few	TRBJ2-7	CASSAGTAYEQYF	TGCGCCAGCAGCGCCGGGACAGCCTACGAGCAGTACTTC
TRBV21-1	NA	NA	TRBJ1-4	CASGPFSRNEKLFF	TGTGCCAGCGGCCCTTTCTCCAGGAACGAAAAACTGTTTTTT
TRBV7-9	TRBD1	NA	TRBJ2-2	CASSSRQGVNTGELFF	TGTGCCAGCAGCTCCCGACAGGGGGTCAACACCGGGGAGCTGTTTTTT
TRBV6-5	NA	few	TRBJ1-5	CASSYSEQGNQPQHF	TGTGCCAGCAGTTACTCGGAACAGGGTAATCAGCCCCAGCATTTT
TRBV29-1	NA	NA	TRBJ1-2	CSVDSVNYGYTF	TGCAGCGTTGATAGTGTTAACTATGGCTACACCTTC
TRBV7-2	TRBD2	few	TRBJ2-2	CASSLVIAGSGELFF	TGTGCCAGCAGCTTAGTTATAGCGGGGTCCGGGGAGCTGTTTTTT
TRBV7-2	NA	NA	TRBJ1-1	CASSFRGNSEAFF	TGTGCCAGCAGCTTCCGGGGAAACAGTGAAGCTTTCTTT
TRBV6-6	TRBD2	NA	TRBJ2-7	CASSQGLYEQYF	TGTGCCAGCAGTCAGGGACTATACGAGCAGTACTTC
TRBV9	TRBD2	NA	TRBJ2-1	CASSVESSGSEQFF	TGTGCCAGCAGCGTAGAGTCTAGCGGGAGTGAGCAGTTCTTC
TRBV5-1	TRBD1	NA	TRBJ2-7	CASSLRDRVDYEQYF	TGCGCCAGCAGCTTGAGGGACAGGGTAGACTACGAGCAGTACTTC
TRBV30	TRBD1	NA	TRBJ2-7	CAWSGGTGESYEQYF	TGTGCCTGGAGTGGGGGTACAGGGGAGTCCTACGAGCAGTACTTC